The entry that follows covers one T cell receptor beta chain sequence. The antigen remains unidentified. The sample is drawn from a study of shared clonotypes between healthy human individuals. Overall study findings and caveats: At large depth, rarefaction still showed sorted-subset sequencing to be incomplete. Only blood underwent sampling, and tissue repertoires likely differ. Compared with memory subsets, naive subsets generally had larger estimated richness.

This CDR3 is 17 amino acids long. The J segment lost 1 base and the V segment lost 1 base, leaving 9 bases of the junction unmatched. The germline V gene encodes CDR1 SQVTM and CDR2 ANQGSEA. Some clones are missing from TCRdb's copy, which holds only in-frame ones; the method was immunoSEQ multiplex PCR. The table has over 850,000 clones, roughly 74% seen once. Every contributor of samples was a Caucasian grown-up residing in Nashville, Tennessee. This clonotype was obtained from a man aged 18 to 30 in good health. Some clones in this sample may be carry-over from other donors' samples. Sequencing input: memory CD4+ T cells from PBMCs. As for subset: CD45RA-negative fraction. The chain combines TRBV29-1 with TRBJ2-1; TRBD2 agrees at 8 bases. CDR3 residues: CSVEGVGAGGSYNEQFF. CDR3 coding DNA: TGCAGCGTTGAAGGGGTGGGCGCGGGAGGTTCCTACAATGAGCAGTTCTTC.